The text below deals with one T cell receptor (beta chain). Antigen unknown. Terminally differentiated effector memory CD45RA+ cells were left out of the naive CD8 fraction, which was CD45RO-negative and positively selected for CCR7. These data belong to a study of shared clonotypes between healthy human individuals. Study in general: A few men and a couple of women, aged 18 to 49, were donors. The study's findings and limits: When naive CD4 clonotypes were compared across a few donors, around 5% were shared. Donor scarcity curtailed the genetic and exposure-history diversity represented herein.

CDR1 and CDR2 (germline): SEHNR, FQNEAQ (reference sequence). V was trimmed by 4 bases and J by 5 bases, leaving 12 bases between them. CDR3 length equals 14 residues. Clones were sequenced by immunoSEQ multiplex PCR, and TCRdb holds only the in-frame ones, with some missing. The sample includes millions of clones, approximately 94% of them seen just once. The sequenced sample was naive CD8+ T cells from PBMCs. The rearrangement links TRBV7-9 to TRBJ2-1, with unresolved D. This receptor was obtained from a man in his late teens or twenties in good health. Some clones in this sample may be carry-over from other donors' samples. The CDR3 is CASSSPQHNNEQFF. CDR3 DNA: TGTGCCAGCAGCTCGCCCCAACATAACAATGAGCAGTTCTTC.